The subject of this entry is one TCR beta chain. In this sample, this clone turned up a few times. The specificity of this receptor is unknown. Qualities for individual bases were not recorded, and no much larger clone is one base off. This entry belongs to a study of graft-versus-host responses after intestinal transplantation (dated by TCRdb to the early 2020s). The study in broad terms: Recipients received multivisceral, liver-intestinal, or isolated intestinal transplants. Anti-thymocyte globulin induction was given to all recipients, followed by maintenance tacrolimus and steroids for 2 to 4 years. Graft-versus-host and host-versus-graft alloreactive T cell clones were tracked in the graft, circulation and bone marrow after intestinal transplantation using bulk TCR-beta CDR3 sequencing. Alloreactive clones were identified by sequencing pre-transplant mixed lymphocyte reaction products and comparing them with unstimulated pre-transplant donor and recipient T cells. A cohort of more than 20 intestinal transplant recipients, including one retransplant, was enrolled, and a few patients lacking pretransplant specimens were excluded. Donor T cell macrochimerism was defined as a peak of at least 4% donor T cells among recipient peripheral blood mononuclear cells. Instead of going to the commercial service, samples from a few later patients were sequenced in-house on an Illumina MiSeq and processed with MiXCR.

Interpreted using the paper, the time point label stands for: cells obtained before transplantation from donor or recipient. CD3+CD4+ and CD3+CD8+ populations were FACS-sorted from unstimulated pre-transplant donor and recipient cells taken from spleen or lymph nodes. The receptor library was made with the immunoSEQ multiplex PCR assay. For most patients, genomic DNA was isolated using the Qiagen DNeasy Blood and Tissue Kit and was shipped frozen to Adaptive Biotechnologies for TCR sequencing. For most patients, genomic DNA was subjected to high-throughput TCR-beta CDR3 sequencing by Adaptive Biotechnologies. As for the authors' bioinformatics: TCR sequencing data for approximately 17 patients were retrieved from Adaptive's ImmunoSEQ software; three other patients were processed with MiXCR and VDJtools. To correct CD4 versus CD8 sorting errors, sequences present in both subsets at a frequency ratio below 5:1 were removed. CDR3 nucleotide sequences shared by donor and recipient were removed because the origin of these sequences could not be assigned. To be classed as alloreactive, a clone needed at least 2-fold expansion over unstimulated cells and a minimum CFSE-low frequency of 0.002% (template counts) or 0.001% (read counts). Clones detected in sequenced pre-transplant spleen, lymph node, or MLR CFSE-low populations of the donor or recipient were defined as mappable. The cumulative frequency of alloreactive clones was calculated as a percentage of all sequences, weighted by copy number. TCRdb stores this immuneACCESS table with in-frame sequences only. Part of the clones is absent; in the studies checked, under half of the shortfall reflects unresolved V genes, and no reason is known for the rest. D and trimming come from the DNA, and the V and J calls and clone size come from that table. In all, the sample holds about 90,000 clones, and about 91% of those were seen once. Of the sample, under 0.4% falls within the top ten clones.

General conclusions and limits of the study: Patients with donor T cell macrochimerism had high GvH to HvG T cell clonal ratios in their allografts. The relatively low number and heterogeneity of intestinal transplant patients limited the conclusions. Early after transplant, peak levels of circulating GvH clones were found to be associated with declines in HvG clones. GvH clones were detected in recipient bone marrow, and some of these GvH clones were observed earlier in ileal mucosa or blood, consistent with an intestinal mucosal origin.

CDR1 and CDR2 are drawn from the germline V gene (reference sequence): GTSNPN, SVGIG. V and J are truncated by 2 bases and 3 bases respectively, leaving an intervening sequence of 11 bases. The CDR3 runs 14 residues from the cysteine to the phenylalanine. Only the CDR3 DNA is retained, 42 bases long and in frame from the first base. The input for sequencing was unstimulated CD4+ T cells sorted from spleen or lymph node cells, taken before transplant. The TCR originated in a human donor who was the organ donor for an intestinal transplant. This chain is built from TRBV30 and TRBJ1-5, and perhaps TRBD1 as D gene, on 6 matching bases. The CDR3 region: CAWSRTANNQPQHF. At the DNA level, the sequence is TGTGCCTGGAGTAGGACAGCTAACAATCAGCCCCAGCATTTT.